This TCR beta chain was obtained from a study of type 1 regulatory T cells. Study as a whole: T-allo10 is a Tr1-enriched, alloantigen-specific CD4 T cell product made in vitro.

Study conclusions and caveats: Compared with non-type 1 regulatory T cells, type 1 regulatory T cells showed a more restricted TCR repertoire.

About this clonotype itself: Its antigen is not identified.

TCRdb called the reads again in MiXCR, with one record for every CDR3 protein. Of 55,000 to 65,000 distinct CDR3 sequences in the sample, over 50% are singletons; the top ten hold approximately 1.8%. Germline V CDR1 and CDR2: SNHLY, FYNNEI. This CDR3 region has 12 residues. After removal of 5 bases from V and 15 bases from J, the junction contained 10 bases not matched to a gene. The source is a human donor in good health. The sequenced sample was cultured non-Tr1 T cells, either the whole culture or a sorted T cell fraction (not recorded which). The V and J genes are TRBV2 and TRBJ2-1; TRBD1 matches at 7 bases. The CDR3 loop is CASSRGGRGTFF. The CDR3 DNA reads TGTGCCAGCAGTAGAGGGGGCCGGGGCACGTTCTTC. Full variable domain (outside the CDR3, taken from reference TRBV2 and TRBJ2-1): EPEVTQTPSHQVTQMGQEVILRCVPISNHLYFYWYRQILGQKVEFLVSFYNNEISEKSEIFDDQFSVERPDGSNFTLKIRSTKLEDSAMYFCASSRGGRGTFFGPGTRLTVL.